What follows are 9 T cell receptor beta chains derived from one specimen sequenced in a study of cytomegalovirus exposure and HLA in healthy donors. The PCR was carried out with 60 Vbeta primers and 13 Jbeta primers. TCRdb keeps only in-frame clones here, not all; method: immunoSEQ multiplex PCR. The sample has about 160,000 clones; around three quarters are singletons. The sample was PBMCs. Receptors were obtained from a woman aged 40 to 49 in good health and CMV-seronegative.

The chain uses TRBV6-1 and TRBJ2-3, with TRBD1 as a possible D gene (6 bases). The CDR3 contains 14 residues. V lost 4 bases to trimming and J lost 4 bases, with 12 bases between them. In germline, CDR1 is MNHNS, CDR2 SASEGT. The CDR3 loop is CASSVVGGADTQYF. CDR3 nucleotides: TGTGCCAGCAGTGTAGTAGGGGGAGCAGATACGCAGTATTTT.

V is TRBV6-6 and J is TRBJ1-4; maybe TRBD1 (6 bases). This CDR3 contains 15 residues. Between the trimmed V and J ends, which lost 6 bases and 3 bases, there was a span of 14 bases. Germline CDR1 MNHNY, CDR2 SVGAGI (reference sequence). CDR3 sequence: CASSDTGRANEKLFF. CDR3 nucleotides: TGTGCCAGCAGCGATACAGGGAGGGCTAATGAAAAACTGTTTTTT.

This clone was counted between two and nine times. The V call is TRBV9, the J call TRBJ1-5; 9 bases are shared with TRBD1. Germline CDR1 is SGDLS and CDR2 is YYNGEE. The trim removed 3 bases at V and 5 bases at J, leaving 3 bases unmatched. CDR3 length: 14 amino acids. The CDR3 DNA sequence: TGTGCCAGCAGCGCTGGGACAGGGTATCAGCCCCAGCATTTT. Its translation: CASSAGTGYQPQHF.

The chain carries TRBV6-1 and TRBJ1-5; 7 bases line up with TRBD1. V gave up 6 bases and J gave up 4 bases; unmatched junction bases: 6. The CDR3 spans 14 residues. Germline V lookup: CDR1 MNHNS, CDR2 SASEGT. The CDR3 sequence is CASRQGILNQPQHF. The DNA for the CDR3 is TGTGCCAGCAGACAGGGGATCTTAAATCAGCCCCAGCATTTT.

The CDR3 sequence: CASSLLAGAPGATQYF. The CDR3 DNA reads TGTGCCAGCAGCTTATTAGCGGGGGCCCCAGGGGCGACCCAGTACTTC. V and J are TRBV5-4 and TRBJ2-5; 9 bases fit TRBD2. Germline V lookup: CDR1 SGHNT, CDR2 YYREEE (reference sequence). V shed 2 bases and J 7 bases; nucleotides not matched to a gene: 12. This CDR3 has 16 amino acids.

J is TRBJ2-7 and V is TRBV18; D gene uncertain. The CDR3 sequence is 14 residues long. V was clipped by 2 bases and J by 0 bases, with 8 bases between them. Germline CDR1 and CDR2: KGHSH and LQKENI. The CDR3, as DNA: TGTGCCAGCTCACCAAAGGCGGCCTCCTACGAGCAGTACTTC. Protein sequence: CASSPKAASYEQYF.

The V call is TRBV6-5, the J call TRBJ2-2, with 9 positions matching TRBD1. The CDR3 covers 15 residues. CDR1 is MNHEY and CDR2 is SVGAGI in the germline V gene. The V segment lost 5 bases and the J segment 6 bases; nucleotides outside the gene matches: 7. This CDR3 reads CASSRPRTGAGELFF. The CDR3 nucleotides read TGTGCCAGCAGTCGCCCGAGGACAGGGGCCGGGGAGCTGTTTTTT.

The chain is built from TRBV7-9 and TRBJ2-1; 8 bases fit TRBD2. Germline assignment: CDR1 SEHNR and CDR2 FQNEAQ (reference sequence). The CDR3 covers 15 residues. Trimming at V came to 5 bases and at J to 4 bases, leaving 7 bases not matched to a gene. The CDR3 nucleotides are TGTGCCAGCAGCCGCAGCGGGGGAAGGTACAATGAGCAGTTCTTC. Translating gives CASSRSGGRYNEQFF.

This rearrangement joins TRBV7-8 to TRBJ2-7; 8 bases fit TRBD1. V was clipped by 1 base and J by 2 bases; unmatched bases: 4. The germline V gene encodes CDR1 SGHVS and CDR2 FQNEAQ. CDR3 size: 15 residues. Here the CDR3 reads CASSLGTGKPYEQYF. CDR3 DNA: TGTGCCAGCAGCTTAGGGACAGGGAAACCCTACGAGCAGTACTTC.